The clone carrying this T cell receptor (beta chain) was seen at least ten times. This sample includes further DNA sequences coding for the same CDR3. Germline V CDR1 and CDR2: ENHRY, SYGVKD. The V gene lost 10 bases and the J gene lost 7 bases, with 11 bases spanning the gap. The CDR3 is made up of 11 amino acids. This entry belongs to a study of blood T cell repertoires in COVID-19. Study details: Material from acute and convalescent COVID-19 was sourced from the United States, Italy and Spain. T cells, B-cell-depleted T cells, or PBMCs supplied cDNA or gDNA.

Clones were sequenced by immunoSEQ multiplex PCR, and TCRdb holds only the in-frame ones, with some missing. The table has approximately 40,000 clones, more than 85% seen once; the top ten hold around a fifth. The genes are TRBV10-3 and TRBJ2-1; no definite D call. Sequenced input: peripheral blood. The clonotype originates from a man aged 45-65 years in a cohort sampled during active COVID-19. The CDR3 protein is CASSIGNEQFF. DNA of the CDR3: TGTGCCAGCTCGATCGGGAATGAGCAGTTCTTC.